Listed below are T cell receptor beta chains from one sample, sequenced in a study of chemoradiotherapy in HPV16-positive cancers. Only in-frame clones appear in the TCRdb table, and some are missing; sequencing was by immunoSEQ multiplex PCR. The data hold 7,500 to 8,000 clones, with about 88% observed a single time. The sample consisted of tumor tissue, taken from a patient who underwent chemoradiotherapy. The receptors come from a human donor with HPV-associated anogenital cancer. The CDR3 runs from the conserved cysteine through the conserved F or W. A D gene is named only where the DNA matches it firmly. Some rows mark clone size as missing; the rest say once, few, many or name a class of expanded clone.

len: 15; v_gene: TRBV4-2; d_gene: .; abundance: .; j_gene: TRBJ2-3; CDR3aa: CASSQRFPSADTQYF; CDR3nt: TGTGCCAGCAGCCAAAGGTTCCCCTCAGCAGATACGCAGTATTTT
len: 13; v_gene: TRBV19; d_gene: .; abundance: .; j_gene: TRBJ1-2; CDR3aa: CASRGGRFYGYTF; CDR3nt: TGTGCCAGTAGAGGAGGGCGCTTTTATGGCTACACCTTC
len: 18; v_gene: TRBV5-5; d_gene: TRBD2; abundance: .; j_gene: TRBJ2-5; CDR3aa: CASSLASGFPSFQETQYF; CDR3nt: TGTGCCAGCAGCTTGGCTAGCGGGTTTCCCTCATTTCAAGAGACCCAGTACTTC
len: 15; v_gene: TRBV7-2; d_gene: TRBD1; abundance: .; j_gene: TRBJ2-2; CDR3aa: CASSAGQANTGELFF; CDR3nt: TGTGCCAGCAGCGCGGGACAGGCCAACACCGGGGAGCTGTTTTTT
len: 15; v_gene: TRBV6-1; d_gene: .; abundance: few; j_gene: TRBJ2-6; CDR3aa: CASSERRPGANVLTF; CDR3nt: TGTGCCAGCAGTGAACGGAGACCCGGGGCCAACGTCCTGACTTTC
len: 17; v_gene: TRBV4-1; d_gene: TRBD1; abundance: .; j_gene: TRBJ2-6; CDR3aa: CASSQEGQGWGANVLTF; CDR3nt: TGCGCCAGCAGCCAAGAGGGACAGGGGTGGGGGGCCAACGTCCTGACTTTC
len: 13; v_gene: TRBV10-3; d_gene: .; abundance: .; j_gene: TRBJ2-5; CDR3aa: CATGTGPPETQYF; CDR3nt: TGTGCCACAGGGACGGGCCCCCCAGAGACCCAGTACTTC
len: 15; v_gene: TRBV30; d_gene: TRBD2; abundance: .; j_gene: TRBJ2-5; CDR3aa: CAWSPSGRNRETQYF; CDR3nt: TGTGCCTGGAGTCCTAGCGGGAGGAATCGAGAGACCCAGTACTTC
len: 13; v_gene: TRBV11-2; d_gene: .; abundance: .; j_gene: TRBJ2-7; CDR3aa: CASSSEVVYEQYF; CDR3nt: TGTGCCAGCAGCTCCGAAGTGGTTTACGAGCAGTACTTC
len: 12; v_gene: TRBV29-1; d_gene: .; abundance: .; j_gene: TRBJ1-1; CDR3aa: CSVGRQLTEAFF; CDR3nt: TGCAGCGTTGGGCGACAACTCACTGAAGCTTTCTTT
len: 13; v_gene: TRBV25-1; d_gene: TRBD1; abundance: .; j_gene: TRBJ2-3; CDR3aa: CASTGGASDTQYF; CDR3nt: TGTGCCAGCACAGGGGGAGCGTCAGATACGCAGTATTTT
len: 12; v_gene: TRBV18; d_gene: .; abundance: .; j_gene: TRBJ2-3; CDR3aa: CASSPTTDTQYF; CDR3nt: TGTGCCAGCTCACCAACGACAGATACGCAGTATTTT
len: 14; v_gene: TRBV2; d_gene: .; abundance: .; j_gene: TRBJ2-7; CDR3aa: CASRETDSSYEQYF; CDR3nt: TGTGCCAGCAGAGAGACAGACAGTTCCTACGAGCAGTACTTC
len: 13; v_gene: TRBV6-6; d_gene: .; abundance: .; j_gene: TRBJ2-4; CDR3aa: CASKGGVKNIQYF; CDR3nt: TGTGCCAGCAAGGGGGGCGTCAAAAACATTCAGTACTTC
len: 13; v_gene: TRBV5-1; d_gene: .; abundance: .; j_gene: TRBJ2-1; CDR3aa: CASSLEAAGEQFF; CDR3nt: TGCGCCAGCAGCTTGGAGGCGGCGGGCGAGCAGTTCTTC
len: 19; v_gene: TRBV6-4; d_gene: .; abundance: .; j_gene: TRBJ1-5; CDR3aa: CASSDTLLGPAGGNQPQHF; CDR3nt: TGTGCCAGCAGTGACACTTTACTGGGTCCCGCAGGAGGCAATCAGCCCCAGCATTTT
len: 19; v_gene: TRBV7-2; d_gene: TRBD2; abundance: few; j_gene: TRBJ2-3; CDR3aa: CASNSQGLAGAYSTDTQYF; CDR3nt: TGTGCCAGCAACTCACAAGGACTAGCGGGGGCTTATAGCACAGATACGCAGTATTTT
len: 18; v_gene: TRBV27; d_gene: TRBD2; abundance: .; j_gene: TRBJ2-3; CDR3aa: CASSPARTSGGAADTQYF; CDR3nt: TGTGCCAGCAGTCCGGCCCGGACTAGCGGGGGGGCGGCAGATACGCAGTATTTT
len: 15; v_gene: TRBV19; d_gene: TRBD1; abundance: .; j_gene: TRBJ1-2; CDR3aa: CASIPGQGASYGYTF; CDR3nt: TGTGCCAGTATTCCGGGACAGGGGGCATCCTATGGCTACACCTTC
len: 12; v_gene: TRBV30; d_gene: .; abundance: .; j_gene: TRBJ1-2; CDR3aa: CAWRGSRGSYTF; CDR3nt: TGTGCCTGGAGGGGGTCCCGAGGGAGCTACACCTTC
len: 14; v_gene: TRBV7-9; d_gene: TRBD2; abundance: .; j_gene: TRBJ2-2; CDR3aa: CASSLGPSGGELFF; CDR3nt: TGTGCCAGCAGCTTAGGGCCTAGCGGCGGGGAGCTGTTTTTT
len: 15; v_gene: TRBV28; d_gene: .; abundance: .; j_gene: TRBJ2-6; CDR3aa: CASSATVSGANVLTF; CDR3nt: TGTGCCAGCAGTGCGACAGTATCTGGGGCCAACGTCCTGACTTTC
len: 15; v_gene: TRBV7-8; d_gene: .; abundance: .; j_gene: TRBJ2-4; CDR3aa: CASSLGRTHTNIQYF; CDR3nt: TGTGCCAGCAGCTTAGGGAGGACTCACACAAACATTCAGTACTTC
len: 11; v_gene: TRBV11-1; d_gene: .; abundance: .; j_gene: TRBJ2-1; CDR3aa: CASSPSGEQFF; CDR3nt: TGTGCCAGCAGCCCAAGCGGTGAGCAGTTCTTC
len: 16; v_gene: TRBV6-1; d_gene: TRBD1; abundance: .; j_gene: TRBJ1-2; CDR3aa: CASSGIGQGAAYGYTF; CDR3nt: TGTGCCAGCAGTGGGATAGGACAGGGGGCGGCCTATGGCTACACCTTC
len: 14; v_gene: TRBV7-2; d_gene: TRBD1; abundance: .; j_gene: TRBJ1-6; CDR3aa: CASSLRDRGTPLHF; CDR3nt: TGTGCCAGCAGCTTAAGGGACAGGGGCACCCCCCTCCACTTT
len: 15; v_gene: TRBV11-3; d_gene: .; abundance: .; j_gene: TRBJ1-1; CDR3aa: CASSLGGGFNTEAFF; CDR3nt: TGTGCCAGCAGCTTAGGGGGCGGATTTAACACTGAAGCTTTCTTT
len: 16; v_gene: TRBV18; d_gene: TRBD1; abundance: .; j_gene: TRBJ1-1; CDR3aa: CASSTDRVGWNTEAFF; CDR3nt: TGTGCCAGCTCTACGGACAGGGTGGGGTGGAACACTGAAGCTTTCTTT
len: 15; v_gene: TRBV6-6; d_gene: .; abundance: .; j_gene: TRBJ1-2; CDR3aa: CASSYSPGGNYGYTF; CDR3nt: TGTGCCAGCAGTTACTCTCCGGGAGGGAACTATGGCTACACCTTC
len: 14; v_gene: TRBV6-5; d_gene: .; abundance: .; j_gene: TRBJ2-2; CDR3aa: CASSRAGSTGELFF; CDR3nt: TGTGCCAGCAGTAGGGCAGGGTCCACCGGGGAGCTGTTTTTT
len: 17; v_gene: TRBV11-2; d_gene: TRBD1; abundance: .; j_gene: TRBJ1-2; CDR3aa: CASSLFFPAQGVYGYTF; CDR3nt: TGTGCCAGCAGCTTATTCTTCCCCGCGCAGGGGGTCTATGGCTACACCTTC
len: 13; v_gene: TRBV2; d_gene: .; abundance: .; j_gene: TRBJ1-2; CDR3aa: CASSEVQGEDYTF; CDR3nt: TGTGCCAGCAGTGAGGTACAGGGTGAGGACTACACCTTC
len: 14; v_gene: TRBV27; d_gene: TRBD2; abundance: .; j_gene: TRBJ2-1; CDR3aa: CASDWTSGGNEQFF; CDR3nt: TGTGCCAGCGATTGGACTAGCGGGGGAAATGAGCAGTTCTTC
len: 15; v_gene: TRBV2; d_gene: TRBD2; abundance: .; j_gene: TRBJ2-3; CDR3aa: CASSLAGAVTDTQYF; CDR3nt: TGTGCCAGCAGTTTAGCGGGGGCCGTCACAGATACGCAGTATTTT
len: 11; v_gene: TRBV20-1; d_gene: .; abundance: .; j_gene: TRBJ2-3; CDR3aa: CSAREADTQYF; CDR3nt: TGCAGTGCTAGGGAGGCAGATACGCAGTATTTT
len: 18; v_gene: TRBV5-8; d_gene: TRBD1; abundance: .; j_gene: TRBJ1-2; CDR3aa: CASSLETGTGGINYGYTF; CDR3nt: TGTGCCAGCAGCTTGGAAACCGGGACAGGGGGCATCAACTATGGCTACACCTTC
len: 17; v_gene: TRBV5-1; d_gene: .; abundance: .; j_gene: TRBJ1-1; CDR3aa: CASSLGPTGLGLGEAFF; CDR3nt: TGCGCCAGCAGCTTGGGACCCACAGGGTTGGGCTTGGGTGAAGCTTTCTTT
len: 15; v_gene: TRBV9; d_gene: TRBD1; abundance: .; j_gene: TRBJ1-1; CDR3aa: CASSALDRGSTEAFF; CDR3nt: TGTGCCAGCAGCGCGCTCGACAGGGGGAGCACTGAAGCTTTCTTT
len: 17; v_gene: TRBV5-4; d_gene: TRBD1; abundance: .; j_gene: TRBJ1-4; CDR3aa: CASSRKTTRDRGEKLFF; CDR3nt: TGTGCCAGCAGCCGAAAAACAACCCGGGACAGGGGGGAAAAACTGTTTTTT
len: 16; v_gene: TRBV7-8; d_gene: TRBD1; abundance: once; j_gene: TRBJ1-2; CDR3aa: CASSSNYDRGVYGYTF; CDR3nt: TGTGCCAGCAGCTCAAATTATGACAGGGGCGTTTATGGCTACACCTTC
len: 14; v_gene: TRBV6-6; d_gene: .; abundance: .; j_gene: TRBJ1-5; CDR3aa: CASSRQAWDQPQHF; CDR3nt: TGTGCCAGCAGTCGCCAGGCATGGGATCAGCCCCAGCATTTT
len: 16; v_gene: TRBV10-3; d_gene: TRBD2; abundance: .; j_gene: TRBJ2-3; CDR3aa: CAISELRTSGEYTQYF; CDR3nt: TGTGCCATCAGTGAGTTGCGGACTAGCGGGGAATATACGCAGTATTTT
len: 12; v_gene: TRBV6-1; d_gene: .; abundance: .; j_gene: TRBJ1-4; CDR3aa: CASSQSGEKLFF; CDR3nt: TGTGCCAGCAGTCAGAGTGGGGAAAAACTGTTTTTT
len: 16; v_gene: TRBV5-1; d_gene: .; abundance: .; j_gene: TRBJ2-3; CDR3aa: CASSLGPRGSTDTQYF; CDR3nt: TGCGCCAGCAGCTTGGGGCCTCGGGGCAGCACAGATACGCAGTATTTT
len: 13; v_gene: TRBV19; d_gene: TRBD2; abundance: once; j_gene: TRBJ2-5; CDR3aa: CASSASGRWTQYF; CDR3nt: TGTGCCAGTAGCGCTAGCGGGAGGTGGACCCAGTACTTC